This T cell receptor (beta chain) was sequenced in a study of blood T cell repertoires in COVID-19. This CDR3 is built from 15 residues. Between the trimmed V and J ends, which lost 4 bases and 0 bases, there was a span of 13 bases. CDR1 is SGHNT, CDR2 YYREEE, per germline (reference sequence). Source study methods: Quantification of nucleated cells was approximated via reference gene primer amplification. Measured with immunoSEQ multiplex PCR; TCRdb has only the in-frame clones, and not every one. V and J calls and clone size are those listed in that table; D and trimming were worked out from the DNA. The sample lists some 100,000 clones, over 75% seen once, with about 7% in the top ten. This clone has a handful of counts.

This clonotype was sampled from a woman aged 50 to 65 with acute or convalescent COVID-19. The chain uses TRBV5-4 and TRBJ1-1; weak D call: TRBD1 (5 bases). The material sequenced was peripheral blood. CDR3: CASSPVGGMNTEAFF. CDR3 nucleotide sequence: TGTGCCAGCAGCCCTGTGGGGGGTATGAACACTGAAGCTTTCTTT.